The present TCR beta chain was sequenced within a study of identical twins. TCRdb passed the 5' RACE reads through MiXCR, listing each CDR3 protein once. The sample includes 450,000 or so distinct CDR3 sequences, 15% to 20% seen only once; the top ten take around 12%. With 7 bases removed from V and 5 bases from J, the gap between germline ends came to 13 bases. The germline CDR1 and CDR2 sequences are LNHDA and SQIVND (reference sequence). The CDR3 length is 13 residues. The J gene is TRBJ2-3, the V gene TRBV19; tentatively, D is TRBD2 (6 bases). This sequence originates from a man aged 45 to 65 in good health. The sample was naive T cells sorted from blood. The CDR3, as DNA: TGTGCCAGTAAGGAGGGTGGGAGAGATACGCAGTATTTT. It codes for CASKEGGRDTQYF.